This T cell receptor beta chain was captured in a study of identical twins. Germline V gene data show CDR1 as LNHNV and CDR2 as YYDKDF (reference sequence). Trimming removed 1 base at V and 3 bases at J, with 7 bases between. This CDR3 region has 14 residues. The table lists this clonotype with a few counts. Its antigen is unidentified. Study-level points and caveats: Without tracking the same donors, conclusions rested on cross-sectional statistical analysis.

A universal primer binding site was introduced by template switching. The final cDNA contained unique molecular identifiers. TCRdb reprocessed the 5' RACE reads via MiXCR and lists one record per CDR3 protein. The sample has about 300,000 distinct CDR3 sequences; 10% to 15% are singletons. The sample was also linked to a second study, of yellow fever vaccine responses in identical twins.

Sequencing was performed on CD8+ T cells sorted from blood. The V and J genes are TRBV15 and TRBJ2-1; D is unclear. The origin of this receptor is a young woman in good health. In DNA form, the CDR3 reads TGTGCCACCAGCAGAGTGCGCGGCTACAATGAGCAGTTCTTC. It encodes CATSRVRGYNEQFF.